This record looks at one T cell receptor (beta chain) sequence and its context. The antigen this receptor binds is unknown. No base-level quality is on record; no much larger clone is a single base apart. This sample was taken from a study of control samples from healthy donors and cancer patients (dated by TCRdb to between 2020 and 2021). CDR1 and CDR2, looked up from the germline V gene (reference sequence), are GTSNPN and SVGIG. Its CDR3 holds 15 amino acids, cysteine through phenylalanine. Just CDR3 DNA is preserved here, 45 bases in frame from base 1. V sheds 5 bases and J sheds 2 bases, leaving 17 bases between their ends. The library was prepared using the immunoSEQ multiplex PCR assay. This is the immuneACCESS table as TCRdb keeps it, with only in-frame sequences that have V and J called. A part of the clones is gone; compared with another copy, unresolved V genes explain less than half, and the rest is unexplained. The sample profile shows fewer than 200,000 clones; nearly 96% of them were found once. The ten largest clones capture approximately 0.97% of the sample.

The rearrangement combines TRBV30 with TRBJ2-3; the D match is possibly TRBD1 or TRBD2, with 5 bases aligned in each. This receptor was identified in a woman between 25 and 40 years old in good health. Sequences were obtained from blood. CDR3 reads: CAWAQVWGNTDTQYF. The bases read TGTGCCTGGGCCCAGGTCTGGGGGAACACAGATACGCAGTATTTT.